This T cell receptor (beta chain) was profiled in a study of T cell responses to AZD1222 COVID-19 vaccine. Study in general: Second-dose timings of about 4 or about 12 weeks were pooled.

The CDR3 spans 14 residues. Germline V gene lookup returns CDR1 MGHRA and CDR2 YSYEKL. V lost 1 base to trimming and J lost 9 bases, with 13 bases between them. This clone showed up just once. What it binds is not known. Study observations and caveats: Baseline seropositivity characterized only six AZD1222 recipients.

Data came from immunoSEQ multiplex PCR; TCRdb stores just in-frame clones and leaves some out. The data hold around 110,000 clones, with 85% to 95% observed a single time. The receptor was derived from an adult in good health. The specimen comprised peripheral blood, sampled on day 0 of AZD1222 vaccination. The J gene is TRBJ1-5, the V gene TRBV4-1; D gene ambiguous. The CDR3 sequence is CASSQVRAGGPQHF. Here the CDR3 DNA reads TGCGCCAGCAGCCAAGTCCGGGCGGGTGGGCCCCAGCATTTT.